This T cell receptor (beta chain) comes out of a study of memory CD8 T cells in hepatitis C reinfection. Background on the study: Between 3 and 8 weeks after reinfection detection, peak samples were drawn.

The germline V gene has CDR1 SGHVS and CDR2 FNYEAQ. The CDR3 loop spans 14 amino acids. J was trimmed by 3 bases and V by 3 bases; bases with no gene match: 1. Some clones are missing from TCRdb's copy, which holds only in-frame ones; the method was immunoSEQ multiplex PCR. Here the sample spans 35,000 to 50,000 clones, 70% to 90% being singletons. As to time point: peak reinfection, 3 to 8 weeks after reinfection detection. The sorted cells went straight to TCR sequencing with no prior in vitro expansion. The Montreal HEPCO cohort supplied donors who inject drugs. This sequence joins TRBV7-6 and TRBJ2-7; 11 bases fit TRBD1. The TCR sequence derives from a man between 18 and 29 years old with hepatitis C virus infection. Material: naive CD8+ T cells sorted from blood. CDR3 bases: TGTGCCAGCAGCTTGGGACAGGGGGTCTACGAGCAGTACTTC. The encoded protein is CASSLGQGVYEQYF.